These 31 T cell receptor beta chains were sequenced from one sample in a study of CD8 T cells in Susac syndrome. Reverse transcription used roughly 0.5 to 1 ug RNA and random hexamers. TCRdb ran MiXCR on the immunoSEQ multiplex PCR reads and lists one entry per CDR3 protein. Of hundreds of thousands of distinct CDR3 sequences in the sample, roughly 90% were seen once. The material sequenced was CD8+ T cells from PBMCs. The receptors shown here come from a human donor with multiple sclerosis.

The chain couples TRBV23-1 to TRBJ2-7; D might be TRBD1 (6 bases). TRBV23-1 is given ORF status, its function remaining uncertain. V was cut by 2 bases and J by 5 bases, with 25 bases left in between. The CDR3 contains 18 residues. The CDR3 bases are TGCGCCAGCAGTCAAAGAGATATGACAGGCCGTGGGTCCCACGAGCAGTACTTC. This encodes CASSQRDMTGRGSHEQYF.

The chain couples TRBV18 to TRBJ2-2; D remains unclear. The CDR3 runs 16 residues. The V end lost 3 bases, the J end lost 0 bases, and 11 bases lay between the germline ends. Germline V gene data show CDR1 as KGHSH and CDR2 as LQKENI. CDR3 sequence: CASSPIVTANTGELFF. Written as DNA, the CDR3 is TGTGCCAGCTCACCGATCGTGACTGCGAACACCGGGGAGCTGTTTTTT.

DNA for the CDR3: TGTGCCAGCAGCTTAGAGGGAGGGACGGAGGCAGCCTACGAGCAGTACTTC. Its translation is CASSLEGGTEAAYEQYF. V and J are TRBV7-2 and TRBJ2-7; TRBD2 agrees at 7 bases. Germline values: CDR1 SGHTA, CDR2 FQGNSA. CDR3 size: 17 residues. V shed 1 base, J shed 2 bases, and the junction held 11 bases outside the gene matches.

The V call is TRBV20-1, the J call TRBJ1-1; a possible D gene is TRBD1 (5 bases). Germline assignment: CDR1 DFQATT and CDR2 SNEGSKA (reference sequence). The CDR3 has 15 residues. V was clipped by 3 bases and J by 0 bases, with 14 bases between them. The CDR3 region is CSASAGFIMNTEAFF. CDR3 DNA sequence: TGCAGTGCTAGTGCAGGGTTCATTATGAACACTGAAGCTTTCTTT.

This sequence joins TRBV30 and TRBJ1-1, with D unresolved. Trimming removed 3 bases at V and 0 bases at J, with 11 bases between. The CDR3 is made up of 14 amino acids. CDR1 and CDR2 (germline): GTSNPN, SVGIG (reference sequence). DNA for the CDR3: TGTGCCTGGAGGGGGTCTCCCATGAACACTGAAGCTTTCTTT. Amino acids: CAWRGSPMNTEAFF.

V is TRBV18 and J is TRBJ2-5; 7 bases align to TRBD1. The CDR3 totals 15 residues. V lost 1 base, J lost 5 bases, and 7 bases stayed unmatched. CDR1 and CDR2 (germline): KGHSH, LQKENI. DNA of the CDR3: TGTGCCAGCTCACCACGGGACAGCTTGTTGGAGACCCAGTACTTC. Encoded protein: CASSPRDSLLETQYF.

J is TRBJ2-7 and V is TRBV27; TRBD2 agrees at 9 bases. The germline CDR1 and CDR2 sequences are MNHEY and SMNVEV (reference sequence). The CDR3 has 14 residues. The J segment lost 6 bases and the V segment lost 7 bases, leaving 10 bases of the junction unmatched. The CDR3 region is CASMSGTSSSEQYF. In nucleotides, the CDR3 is TGTGCCAGCATGAGCGGGACTAGCAGCTCCGAGCAGTACTTC.

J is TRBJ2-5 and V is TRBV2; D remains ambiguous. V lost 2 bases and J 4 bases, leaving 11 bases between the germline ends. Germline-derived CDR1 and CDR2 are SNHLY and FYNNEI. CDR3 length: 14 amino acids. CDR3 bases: TGTGCCAGCAGTGAAAGACTCGTACTAGAGACCCAGTACTTC. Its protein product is CASSERLVLETQYF.

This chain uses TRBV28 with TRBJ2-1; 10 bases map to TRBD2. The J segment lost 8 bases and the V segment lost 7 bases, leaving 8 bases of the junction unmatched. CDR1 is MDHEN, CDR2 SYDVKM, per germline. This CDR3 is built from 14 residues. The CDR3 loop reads CASTGLAALHEQFF. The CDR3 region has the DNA TGTGCCAGCACCGGACTAGCGGCCCTACATGAGCAGTTCTTC.

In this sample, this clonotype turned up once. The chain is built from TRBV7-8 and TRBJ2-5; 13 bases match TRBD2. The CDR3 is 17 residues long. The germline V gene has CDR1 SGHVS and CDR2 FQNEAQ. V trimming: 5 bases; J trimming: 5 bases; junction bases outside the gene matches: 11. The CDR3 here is CASSPGLAGAVLETQYF. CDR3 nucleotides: TGTGCCAGCAGCCCCGGACTAGCGGGAGCGGTGTTGGAGACCCAGTACTTC.

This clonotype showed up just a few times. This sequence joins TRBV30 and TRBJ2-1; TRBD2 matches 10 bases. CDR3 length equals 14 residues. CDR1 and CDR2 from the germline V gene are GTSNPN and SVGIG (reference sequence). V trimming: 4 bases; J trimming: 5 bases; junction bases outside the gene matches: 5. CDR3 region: CAWITSGKNNEQFF. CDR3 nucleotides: TGTGCCTGGATCACTAGCGGGAAAAACAATGAGCAGTTCTTC.

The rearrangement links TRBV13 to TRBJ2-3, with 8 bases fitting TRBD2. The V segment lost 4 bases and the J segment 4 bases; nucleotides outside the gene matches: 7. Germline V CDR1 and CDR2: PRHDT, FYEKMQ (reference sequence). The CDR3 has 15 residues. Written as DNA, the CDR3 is TGTGCCAGCAGCTCCGGGACTAGTGGGCCAGATACGCAGTATTTT. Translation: CASSSGTSGPDTQYF.

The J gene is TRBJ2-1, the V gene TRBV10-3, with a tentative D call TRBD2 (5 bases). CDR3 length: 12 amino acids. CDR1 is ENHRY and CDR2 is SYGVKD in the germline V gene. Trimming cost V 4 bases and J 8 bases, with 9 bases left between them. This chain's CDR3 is CAISAEGHEQFF. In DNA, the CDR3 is TGTGCCATCAGTGCTGAGGGCCATGAGCAGTTCTTC.

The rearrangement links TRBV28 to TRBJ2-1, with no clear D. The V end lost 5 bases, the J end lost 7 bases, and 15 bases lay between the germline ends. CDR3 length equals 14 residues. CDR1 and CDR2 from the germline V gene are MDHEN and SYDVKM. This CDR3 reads CASSLHTLGNEQFF. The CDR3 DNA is TGTGCCAGCAGTCTCCACACTCTGGGGAATGAGCAGTTCTTC.

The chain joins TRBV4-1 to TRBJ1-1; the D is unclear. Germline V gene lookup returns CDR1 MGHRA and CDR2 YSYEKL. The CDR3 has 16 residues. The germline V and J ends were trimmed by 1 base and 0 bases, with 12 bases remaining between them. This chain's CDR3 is CASSQGPALLNTEAFF. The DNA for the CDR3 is TGCGCCAGCAGCCAAGGGCCAGCCCTTCTGAACACTGAAGCTTTCTTT.

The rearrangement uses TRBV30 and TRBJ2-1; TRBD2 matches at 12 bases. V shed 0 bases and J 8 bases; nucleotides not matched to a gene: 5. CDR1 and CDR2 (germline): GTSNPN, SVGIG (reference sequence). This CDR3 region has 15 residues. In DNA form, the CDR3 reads TGTGCCTGGAGTGTACTAGCGGGAGGTTTAGATGAGCAGTTCTTC. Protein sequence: CAWSVLAGGLDEQFF.

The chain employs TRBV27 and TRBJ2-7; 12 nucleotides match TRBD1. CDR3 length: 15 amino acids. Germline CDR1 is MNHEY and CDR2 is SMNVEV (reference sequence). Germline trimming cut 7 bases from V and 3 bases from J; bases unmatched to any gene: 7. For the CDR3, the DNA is TGTGCCAGCACCCCGGGGACAGGGGGCTTCTACGAGCAGTACTTC. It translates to CASTPGTGGFYEQYF.

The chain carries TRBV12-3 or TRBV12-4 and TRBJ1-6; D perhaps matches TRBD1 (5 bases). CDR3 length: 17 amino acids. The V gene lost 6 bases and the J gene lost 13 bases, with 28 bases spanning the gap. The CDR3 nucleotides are TGTGCCAGCAGCAAGGGGCCACCGGGGTTTAGTACCAACCCCCTCCACTTT. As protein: CASSKGPPGFSTNPLHF.

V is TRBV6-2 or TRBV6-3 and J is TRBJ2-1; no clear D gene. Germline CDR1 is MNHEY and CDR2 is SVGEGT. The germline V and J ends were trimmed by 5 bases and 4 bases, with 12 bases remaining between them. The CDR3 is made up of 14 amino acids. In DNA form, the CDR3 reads TGTGCCAGCAGTGGCCCCCGTCTGTACAATGAGCAGTTCTTC. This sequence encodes CASSGPRLYNEQFF.

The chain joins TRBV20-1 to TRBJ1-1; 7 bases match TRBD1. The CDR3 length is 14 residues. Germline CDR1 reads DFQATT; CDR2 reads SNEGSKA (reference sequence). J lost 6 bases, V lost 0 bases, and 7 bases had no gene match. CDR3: CSARDGRGFAEAFF. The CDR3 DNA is TGCAGTGCTAGAGATGGCAGGGGGTTCGCTGAAGCTTTCTTT.

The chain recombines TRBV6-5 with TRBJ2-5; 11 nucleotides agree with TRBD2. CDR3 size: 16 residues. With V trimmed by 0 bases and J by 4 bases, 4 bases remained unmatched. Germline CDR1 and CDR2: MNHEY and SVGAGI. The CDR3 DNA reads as TGTGCCAGCAGTTACTCGACTAGCGGGACGGGAGAGACCCAGTACTTC. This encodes CASSYSTSGTGETQYF.

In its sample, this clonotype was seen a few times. CDR3 nucleotide sequence: TGTGCCAGCAGCCAAGTTGGCGGCACTGAAGCTTTCTTT. As protein: CASSQVGGTEAFF. V usage is TRBV4-2 and J usage is TRBJ1-1, with unresolved D. Trimming removed 1 base from V and 4 bases from J, with 7 bases in between. The CDR3 is made up of 13 amino acids. Germline V gives CDR1 LGHNA, CDR2 YNFKEQ.

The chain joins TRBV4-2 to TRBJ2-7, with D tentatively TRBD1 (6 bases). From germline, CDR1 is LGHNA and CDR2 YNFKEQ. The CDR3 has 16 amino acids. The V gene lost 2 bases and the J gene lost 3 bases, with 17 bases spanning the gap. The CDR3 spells CASSQISRDIFYEQYF. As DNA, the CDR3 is TGTGCCAGCAGCCAAATCTCGAGGGACATCTTCTACGAGCAGTACTTC.

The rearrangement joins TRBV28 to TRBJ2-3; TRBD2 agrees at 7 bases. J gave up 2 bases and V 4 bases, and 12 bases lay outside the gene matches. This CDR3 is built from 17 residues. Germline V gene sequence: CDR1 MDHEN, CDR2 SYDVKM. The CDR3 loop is CASSSPLAGGNTDTQYF. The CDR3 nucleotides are TGTGCCAGCAGTTCCCCCTTAGCGGGCGGTAACACAGATACGCAGTATTTT.

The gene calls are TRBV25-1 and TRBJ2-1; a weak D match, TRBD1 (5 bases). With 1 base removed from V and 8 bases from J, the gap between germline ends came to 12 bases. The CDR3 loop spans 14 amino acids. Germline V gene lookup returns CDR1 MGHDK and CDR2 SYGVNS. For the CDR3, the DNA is TGTGCCAGCAGTGAATGGGGCTCGGCTTATGAGCAGTTCTTC. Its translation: CASSEWGSAYEQFF.

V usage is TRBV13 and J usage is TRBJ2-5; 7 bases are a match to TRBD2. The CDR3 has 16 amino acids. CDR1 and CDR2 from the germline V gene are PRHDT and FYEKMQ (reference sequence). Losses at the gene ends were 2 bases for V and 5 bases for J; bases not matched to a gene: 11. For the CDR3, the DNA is TGTGCCAGCAGCTTACGGTCTGCCGGGGAGGGGGAGACCCAGTACTTC. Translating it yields CASSLRSAGEGETQYF.

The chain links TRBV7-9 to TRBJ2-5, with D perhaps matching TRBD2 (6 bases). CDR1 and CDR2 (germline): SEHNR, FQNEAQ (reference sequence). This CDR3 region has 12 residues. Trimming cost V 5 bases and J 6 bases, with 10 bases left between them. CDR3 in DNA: TGTGCCAGCAGCGGCGGGGCTCAGACCCAGTACTTC. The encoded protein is CASSGGAQTQYF.

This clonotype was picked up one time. The CDR3 loop is CASSHPTDPGQGPPEQYF. CDR3 DNA sequence: TGCGCCAGCAGCCACCCAACCGACCCGGGACAAGGACCTCCGGAGCAGTACTTC. V is TRBV4-3 and J is TRBJ2-7; TRBD1 might be the D (6 bases). The CDR3 extends over 18 amino acids. Germline V gives CDR1 LGHNA, CDR2 YSLEER. Trimming pared 3 bases from V and 7 bases from J, leaving 28 bases between.

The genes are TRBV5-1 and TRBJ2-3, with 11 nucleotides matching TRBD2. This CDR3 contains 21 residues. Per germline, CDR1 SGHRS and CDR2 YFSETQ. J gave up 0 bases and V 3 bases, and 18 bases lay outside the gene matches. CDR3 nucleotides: TGCGCCAGCAGCTCTTGGTCGGTCTCTGGGACTAGCGGAGCTAGCACAGATACGCAGTATTTT. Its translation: CASSSWSVSGTSGASTDTQYF.

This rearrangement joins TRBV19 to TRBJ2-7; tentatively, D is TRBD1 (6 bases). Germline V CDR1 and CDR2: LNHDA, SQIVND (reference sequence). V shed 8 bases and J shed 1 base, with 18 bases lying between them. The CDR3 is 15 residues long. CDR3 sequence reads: CASAAFRQESYEQYF. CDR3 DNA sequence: TGTGCCAGTGCCGCCTTTCGACAGGAGTCCTACGAGCAGTACTTC.

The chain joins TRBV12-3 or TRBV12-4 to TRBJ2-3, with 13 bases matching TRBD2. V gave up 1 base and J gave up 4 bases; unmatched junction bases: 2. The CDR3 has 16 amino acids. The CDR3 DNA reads TGTGCCAGCAGTTTAGATGGACTAGCGGGAGCAGATACGCAGTATTTT. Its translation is CASSLDGLAGADTQYF.